Below are 7 T cell receptor beta chains sequenced from a single sample in a study of T cells in Graves' hyperthyroidism and ophthalmopathy. The investigators amplified TCR beta CDR3 regions from RNA transcripts. Researchers ran a first-round RT-PCR on the TCR CDR3 using the HTBI primer set. One entry per CDR3 protein results from TCRdb running MiXCR on the multiplex PCR reads. This table holds roughly 600,000 distinct CDR3 sequences, roughly 14% found once. The specimen sequenced was blood. These TCRs come from a woman aged 50 to 60 with Graves' ophthalmopathy.

The chain couples TRBV30 to TRBJ1-2; D perhaps matches TRBD1 (5 bases). V dropped 5 bases and J dropped 2 bases, with 24 bases sitting between them. The CDR3 is 17 amino acids. From germline, CDR1 is GTSNPN and CDR2 SVGIG (reference sequence). In DNA, the CDR3 is TGTGCCTGGCGTCTCGGGGGGGGTTTTGGCGCCAACTATGGCTACACCTTC. It encodes CAWRLGGGFGANYGYTF.

The CDR3 DNA reads as TGTGCCAGCAGTGATCGACCGGGAGCATACAATGAGCAGTTCTTC. Encoded protein: CASSDRPGAYNEQFF. The V gene is TRBV6-4, the J gene TRBJ2-1; D perhaps matches TRBD2 (6 bases). The CDR3 extends over 15 amino acids. With 3 bases removed from V and 4 bases from J, the gap between germline ends came to 13 bases. Per germline, CDR1 MRHNA and CDR2 SNTAGT.

Note on this clonotype: With a much larger clone just one base away, this may be a read error. The chain couples TRBV27 to TRBJ1-6; D possibly corresponds to TRBD1 (5 bases). The V gene's germline CDR1 is MNHEY and CDR2 SMNVEV (reference sequence). V lost 2 bases to trimming and J lost 5 bases, with 16 bases between them. The CDR3 is 17 amino acids. Here the CDR3 DNA reads TGTGCCAGCAGTTTAGTCCGGGGGATAAGGGATAATTCACCCCTCCACTTT. This codes for CASSLVRGIRDNSPLHF.

This clonotype was picked up many times. The chain couples TRBV6-5 to TRBJ1-5; D remains ambiguous. Trimming removed 2 bases from V and 5 bases from J, with 10 bases in between. Per germline, CDR1 MNHEY and CDR2 SVGAGI. The CDR3 is 14 residues long. CDR3 DNA: TGTGCCAGCAGTTACCGGGTAGGCGATCAGCCCCAGCATTTT. Translation gives CASSYRVGDQPQHF.

This clonotype has only a few counts. The chain carries TRBV4-1 and TRBJ2-1, with TRBD2 identical over 12 bases. V shed 0 bases and J 9 bases; nucleotides not matched to a gene: 6. The CDR3 is made up of 16 amino acids. Looked up from germline, CDR1 is MGHRA and CDR2 is YSYEKL. The chain's CDR3 is CASSQDSSGRGSEQFF. The CDR3 DNA is TGCGCCAGCAGCCAAGATTCTAGCGGGAGGGGGAGTGAGCAGTTCTTC.

V is TRBV4-1 and J is TRBJ1-2; no definite D call. The CDR3 consists of 14 residues. The ends were cut back, 0 bases at V and 9 bases at J, with 14 bases in the middle. Germline V gene sequence: CDR1 MGHRA, CDR2 YSYEKL. The CDR3 protein is CASSQERNPGRYTF. For the CDR3, the DNA is TGCGCCAGCAGCCAAGAGAGGAACCCCGGGCGCTACACCTTC.

This clonotype has ten or more counts. The J gene is TRBJ2-5, the V gene TRBV11-2; D is ambiguous. Deletions cut 1 base from V and 2 bases from J, with 5 bases between. This CDR3 is 13 amino acids long. Germline CDR1 is SGHAT and CDR2 is FQNNGV. The CDR3 loop reads CASSLGKQETQYF. CDR3 nucleotide sequence: TGTGCCAGCAGCTTAGGGAAACAAGAGACCCAGTACTTC.